This T cell receptor beta chain was recorded in a study of blood T cell repertoires in COVID-19. Looking at the study overall: Both acute and convalescent COVID-19 samples were obtained from the United States, Italy and Spain. Nucleic acid was either cDNA or gDNA, and it came from T cells, B-cell-depleted T cells, or PBMCs.

Authors' data handling: Quantification of nucleated cells was approximated via reference gene primer amplification. This table comes from immunoSEQ multiplex PCR, and its TCRdb copy is limited to in-frame clones, with some not included. For V, J and clone size, that table is used; D and trimming come from the DNA. The sample yields approximately 54,000 clones, around nine tenths seen once. The germline CDR1 and CDR2 sequences are GTSNPN and SVGIG (reference sequence). This CDR3 comprises 16 residues. V gave up 3 bases and J gave up 5 bases, with 19 bases separating them. A single count supports this clone.

V is TRBV30 and J is TRBJ2-2; TRBD2 might be the D (8 bases). The sequence came from a man aged 50 or older with acute or convalescent COVID-19. The sample comprised peripheral blood. The CDR3 spells CAWRGKVAGQTGELFF. The CDR3 nucleotides read TGTGCCTGGAGAGGAAAGGTAGCGGGACAGACCGGGGAGCTGTTTTTT.